This T cell receptor (beta chain) appears in the sequencing data of a study of spatial heterogeneity in lung cancer. Single TCR cDNA molecules each had their own unique molecular identifier. TCRdb redid the calling of the 5' RACE reads with MiXCR, one entry per CDR3 protein. The sample has 100,000 to 110,000 distinct CDR3 sequences; around 4.3% are singletons. Germline lookup yields CDR1 SGHKS and CDR2 YYEKEE (reference sequence). The CDR3 is 12 residues long. The V end lost 4 bases, the J end lost 1 base, and 5 bases lay between the germline ends. Study-wide findings and caveats: The study found that expanded intratumoral alpha and beta TCR counts tracked tumor mutation counts.

This clonotype was seen at least ten times. Its target is unknown. The time point is: sample taken at primary tumor resection. The study sequenced unsorted whole RNA from tumor, nontumor lung or frozen PBMC. The source of this sequence is a male donor with early-stage non-small cell lung cancer. Sequencing used lung tumor tissue, obtained at surgery. The genes are TRBV5-5 and TRBJ1-2; D call uncertain. DNA for the CDR3: TGTGCCAGCAGCCTCGTTAACTATGGCTACACCTTC. Translated: CASSLVNYGYTF.